The source of this TCR beta chain is a study of cytomegalovirus exposure and HLA in healthy donors. About this clone: Its antigen remains unidentified.

The repertoire was sequenced with immunoSEQ multiplex PCR; TCRdb's copy has only in-frame clones and lacks some. The sample holds 160,000 or so clones, approximately 84% seen once. The CDR3 is 11 residues long. Trimming removed 5 bases at V and 2 bases at J, with 4 bases between. The germline V gene encodes CDR1 MDHEN and CDR2 SYDVKM. Study observations and caveats: The authors enumerated 150 to 200 TCR beta chains as linked to cytomegalovirus. In vitro experiments confirmed that a few CMV-associated chains were specific for CMV antigens.

The sample taken for sequencing was PBMCs. This clonotype was sampled from a man aged 30 to 39 in good health and CMV-seropositive. The chain carries TRBV28 and TRBJ2-7, with D hard to call. This CDR3 is CASSITYEQYF. CDR3 sequence (DNA): TGTGCCAGCAGTATAACCTACGAGCAGTACTTC.